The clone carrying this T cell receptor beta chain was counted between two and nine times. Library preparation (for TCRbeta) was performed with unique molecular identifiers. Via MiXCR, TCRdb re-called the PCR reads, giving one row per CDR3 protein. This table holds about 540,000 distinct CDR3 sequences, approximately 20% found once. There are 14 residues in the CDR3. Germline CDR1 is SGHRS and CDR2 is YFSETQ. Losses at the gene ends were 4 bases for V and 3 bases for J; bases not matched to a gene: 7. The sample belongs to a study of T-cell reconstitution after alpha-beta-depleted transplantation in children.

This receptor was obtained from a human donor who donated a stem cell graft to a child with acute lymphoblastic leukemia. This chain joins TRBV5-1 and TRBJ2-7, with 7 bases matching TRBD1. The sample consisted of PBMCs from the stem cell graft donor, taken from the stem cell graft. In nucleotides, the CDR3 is TGCGCCAGCAGCGTCTGGACAGGTAGCTACGAGCAGTACTTC. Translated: CASSVWTGSYEQYF.